Listed below are T cell receptor beta chains from one sample, sequenced in a study of blood T cells in healthy people across ages. One entry per CDR3 protein results from TCRdb running MiXCR on the 5' RACE reads. The repertoire holds hundreds of thousands of distinct CDR3 sequences, with roughly 44% as singletons. Sequencing used blood. Receptors originate from a man between 60 and 70 years old in good health. CDR3s leave out the opening cysteine and the closing phenylalanine or tryptophan. Some rows have no size entry. The others give once, few or many, or a class for an expanded clone.

few | TRBJ2-1 | TRBV7-3 | ASSLDFRTDNNEQF
- | TRBJ2-5 | TRBV20-1 | SARGLAGEEQETQY
- | - | TRBV6-5 | ASRDGNQETQY
- | TRBJ2-1 | TRBV5-1 | ASSFTGGALNEQF
- | TRBJ1-2 | TRBV12-3/TRBV12-4 | ASSLNSGVQGYT
- | TRBJ1-4 | TRBV7-2 | ASSSRDGATNEKLF
- | TRBJ2-7 | TRBV4-3 | ASSQGVGGFYEQY
- | TRBJ1-2 | TRBV12-3/TRBV12-4 | ASSSAMVSNYGYT
- | TRBJ2-1 | TRBV6-5 | ASSSTGAGRDEQF
few | TRBJ2-3 | TRBV2 | ASVMAPFSTDTQY
few | TRBJ2-5 | TRBV5-1 | ASSPSPGRQETQY
many | TRBJ1-1 | TRBV5-1 | ASSLVGGNTEAF
- | - | TRBV7-9 | ASSSGVPSYNEQY
- | TRBJ1-1 | TRBV24-1 | ATPQAGWGNTEAF
few | TRBJ2-3 | TRBV5-6 | ASLMRVSPSTDTQY
- | TRBJ2-5 | TRBV20-1 | SAISRGGQETQY
- | TRBJ1-6 | TRBV29-1 | SVQATGTANSPLH
- | TRBJ2-7 | TRBV5-1 | ASSLTVGVNEQY
few | TRBJ1-2 | TRBV2 | ASSSQGANGYT
- | TRBJ2-3 | TRBV12-3/TRBV12-4 | ASSPSNRGTDTQY
- | TRBJ2-1 | TRBV6-2/TRBV6-3 | ASNEGFNEQF
- | TRBJ1-2 | TRBV13 | ASTPSNSYGYT
- | TRBJ2-1 | TRBV6-1 | ASRPSGARASYNEQF
few | TRBJ2-1 | TRBV20-1 | SARGDYLLFLEQF
- | TRBJ1-2 | TRBV4-3 | ASSQDVGGAYYGYT
- | TRBJ1-1 | TRBV20-1 | SARDSSGWWTEAF
few | TRBJ2-4 | TRBV14 | ASSQDHGGPRDIQY
- | TRBJ2-7 | TRBV5-1 | ASSSLAGALTYEQY
- | TRBJ2-5 | TRBV25-1 | ASSEKVDQETQY
- | TRBJ2-1 | TRBV4-2 | ASSLGLAEADEQF
- | TRBJ2-5 | TRBV28 | ASRQPGLAAQETQY
- | TRBJ1-1 | TRBV28 | ASRLAGVTEAF
- | - | TRBV4-1 | ASRKDGTSGNNEQY
few | TRBJ2-3 | TRBV20-1 | SARVPTSGGGTDTQY
- | TRBJ2-7 | TRBV6-2/TRBV6-3 | ASSGLDYEQY
- | TRBJ2-5 | TRBV6-2/TRBV6-3 | ASSYSGLGSNEQY
- | TRBJ1-5 | TRBV7-2 | ASSLATARPSNQPQH
- | TRBJ2-5 | TRBV3-1 | ASSQDNVRQGTQY
- | TRBJ1-2 | TRBV6-1 | ASSEAKASFDGYT
few | TRBJ1-1 | TRBV12-3/TRBV12-4 | ASRGMNTEAF
- | TRBJ2-1 | TRBV7-2 | ASSLQGRSDYNEQF
- | TRBJ2-1 | TRBV2 | ASRGDSSYSEQF
- | TRBJ2-5 | TRBV5-1 | ASSLEVETQY
- | TRBJ2-1 | TRBV24-1 | ATTGRHNEQF
- | TRBJ2-1 | TRBV5-1 | ASSSGSSGGTYEQF
- | TRBJ2-7 | TRBV12-3/TRBV12-4 | ASRRSGGLVHEQY
- | TRBJ1-2 | TRBV20-1 | SARQGNNGYT
- | TRBJ1-6 | TRBV4-3 | ASSQSQTGTGSSPLH
few | TRBJ2-7 | TRBV9 | ASSVESSGVYEQY
- | TRBJ2-1 | TRBV11-2 | VSSLDSGIDRSSYNERF
many | TRBJ2-7 | TRBV4-3 | ASSQEVLSYEQY
- | TRBJ2-3 | TRBV6-1 | ASSELMGVGTDTQY
few | TRBJ1-2 | TRBV7-6 | ASSPSGQYGYT